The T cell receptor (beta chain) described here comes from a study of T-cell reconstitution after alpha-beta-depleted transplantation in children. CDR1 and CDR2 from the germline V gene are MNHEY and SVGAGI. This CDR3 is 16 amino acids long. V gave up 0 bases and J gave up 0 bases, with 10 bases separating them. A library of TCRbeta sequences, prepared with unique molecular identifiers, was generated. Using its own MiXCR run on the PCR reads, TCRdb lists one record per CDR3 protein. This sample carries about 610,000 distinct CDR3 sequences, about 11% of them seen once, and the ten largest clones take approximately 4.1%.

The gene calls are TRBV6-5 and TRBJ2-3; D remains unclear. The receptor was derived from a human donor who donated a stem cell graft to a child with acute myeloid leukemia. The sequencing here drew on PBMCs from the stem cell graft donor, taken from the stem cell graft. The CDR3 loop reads CASSYSIGVSTDTQYF. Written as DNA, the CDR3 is TGTGCCAGCAGTTACTCGATTGGCGTTAGCACAGATACGCAGTATTTT.